The present T cell receptor (beta chain) was sequenced within a study of blood T cell repertoires in COVID-19. Study in general: The cDNA or gDNA used as material had been derived from T cells, B-cell-depleted T cells, or PBMCs.

In the study's own analysis: Estimated nucleated cell counts came from reference gene primer amplification. The table came from immunoSEQ multiplex PCR; TCRdb's copy has only in-frame clones and leaves some out. Clone size and the V and J calls come from that table; the DNA yielded D and trimming. Among approximately 14,000 clones, roughly nine tenths were seen once, and the ten largest hold under 3%. From germline, CDR1 is MDHEN and CDR2 SYDVKM. V was shortened by 2 bases and J by 7 bases, with 5 bases between the two germline ends. CDR3 length: 11 amino acids. This clonotype was obtained from a woman in her 70s in a cohort sampled during active or convalescent COVID-19. Sequencing was performed on peripheral blood. The rearrangement uses TRBV28 and TRBJ2-5, with D unresolved. The CDR3 nucleotides are TGTGCCAGCAGTTTAACCGGGACCCAGTACTTC. Translation gives CASSLTGTQYF.